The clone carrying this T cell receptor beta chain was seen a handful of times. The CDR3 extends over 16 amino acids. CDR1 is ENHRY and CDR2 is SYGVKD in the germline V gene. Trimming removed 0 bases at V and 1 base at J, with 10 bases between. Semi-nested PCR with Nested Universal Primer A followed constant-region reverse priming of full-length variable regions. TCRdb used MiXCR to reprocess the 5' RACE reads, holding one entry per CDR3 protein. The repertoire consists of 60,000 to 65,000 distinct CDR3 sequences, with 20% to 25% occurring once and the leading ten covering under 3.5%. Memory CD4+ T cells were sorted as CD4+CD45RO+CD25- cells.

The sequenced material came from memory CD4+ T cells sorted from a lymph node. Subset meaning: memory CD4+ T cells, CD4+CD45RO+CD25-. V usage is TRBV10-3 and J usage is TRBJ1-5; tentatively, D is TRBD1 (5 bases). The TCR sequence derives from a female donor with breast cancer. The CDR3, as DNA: TGTGCCATCAGTGAGTCGGGGGGGGACAGCAATCAGCCCCAGCATTTT. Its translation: CAISESGGDSNQPQHF.